This T cell receptor (beta chain) was sequenced in a study of shared clonotypes between healthy human individuals. A remark on this clone: The sample contains more than one DNA sequence encoding this CDR3.

The assay was carried out at the deep level. Assay: immunoSEQ multiplex PCR; the TCRdb copy retains only in-frame clones and omits some. This repertoire shows about 460,000 clones, over 60% found once; its top ten account for 12%. Unsorted material relied on approximately 90 million PBMCs as the source of genomic DNA. The sequencing sample was made of PBMCs. The receptor comes from a woman aged 40 to 49 in good health. Some clones in this sample may be carry-over from other donors' samples.

The chain's CDR3 is CASSSQGSSYEQYF. For the CDR3, the DNA is TGTGCCAGCAGTTCACAAGGGTCGTCCTACGAGCAGTACTTC. V usage is TRBV6-5 and J usage is TRBJ2-7, with D hard to call. Germline loops: CDR1 MNHEY, CDR2 SVGAGI. With 4 bases removed from V and 1 base from J, the gap between germline ends came to 11 bases. The length of the CDR3 is 14 residues.